The 30 T cell receptor beta chains reported below all come from one sample, sequenced in a study of cytomegalovirus exposure and HLA in healthy donors. Primers included in the PCR were 60 Vbeta and 13 Jbeta primers. TCRdb's copy holds only in-frame clones and misses some; the assay was immunoSEQ multiplex PCR. Altogether about 96,000 clones are present, more than 60% being singletons, with the ten largest covering about 7%. The sequenced sample consisted of PBMCs. The receptors here all came from a man over 45 in good health and CMV-seropositive.

A single count supports this clone. The rearrangement uses TRBV30 and TRBJ2-5, with D unclear. The CDR3 loop spans 13 amino acids. The V end lost 1 base, the J end lost 1 base, and 7 bases lay between the germline ends. Germline CDR1 and CDR2: GTSNPN and SVGIG (reference sequence). CDR3 sequence: CAWSGVAQETQYF. The CDR3 bases are TGTGCCTGGAGTGGTGTGGCCCAAGAGACCCAGTACTTC.

The chain uses TRBV7-2 and TRBJ2-1; D is ambiguous. CDR1 is SGHTA and CDR2 is FQGNSA in the germline V gene. Trimming took off 5 bases at V and 0 bases at J, with 11 bases between the two ends. The CDR3 covers 15 residues. The CDR3 DNA is TGTGCCAGCAGCCCACGCGCTAGCTCCTACAATGAGCAGTTCTTC. Its translation is CASSPRASSYNEQFF. Supplemented by reference TRBV7-2 and TRBJ2-1, the full variable domain reads GAGVSQSPSNKVTEKGKDVELRCDPISGHTALYWYRQSLGQGLEFLIYFQGNSAPDKSGLPSDRFSAERTGGSVSTLTIQRTQQEDSAVYLCASSPRASSYNEQFFGPGTRLTVL.

V is TRBV4-2 and J is TRBJ2-3; unclear D gene. CDR3 size: 12 residues. CDR1 and CDR2 from the germline V gene are LGHNA and YNFKEQ. V was clipped by 0 bases and J by 7 bases, with 5 bases between them. The CDR3 reads CASSQDRYTQYF. The CDR3 coding sequence is TGTGCCAGCAGCCAAGATCGGTATACGCAGTATTTT.

The V call is TRBV4-1, the J call TRBJ1-6; D possibly corresponds to TRBD1 (5 bases). The CDR3 has 15 residues. Trimming took off 3 bases at V and 7 bases at J, with 13 bases between the two ends. Germline-derived CDR1 and CDR2 are MGHRA and YSYEKL. CDR3 loop: CASSQEQGWNSPLHF. In DNA form, the CDR3 reads TGCGCCAGCAGCCAGGAGCAGGGCTGGAATTCACCCCTCCACTTT.

V gene TRBV7-9 combines with J gene TRBJ1-2; D perhaps matches TRBD1 (6 bases). Per the germline V gene, CDR1 is SEHNR and CDR2 is FQNEAQ (reference sequence). Deletions cut 3 bases from V and 0 bases from J, with 11 bases between. The CDR3 length is 15 residues. This CDR3 is CASSLAGEANYGYTF. CDR3 in DNA: TGTGCCAGCAGCTTGGCAGGGGAAGCTAACTATGGCTACACCTTC.

This clone turned up a few times. The J gene is TRBJ1-4, the V gene TRBV4-1; 8 bases agree with TRBD1. CDR3 size: 14 residues. Germline CDR1 MGHRA, CDR2 YSYEKL. V was pared by 3 bases and J by 8 bases, with 5 bases of the junction left unmatched. CDR3 DNA: TGCGCCAGCAGCCACCCGACAGGGGCGGAAAAACTGTTTTTT. This codes for CASSHPTGAEKLFF.

A single count supports this clone. Other DNA sequences in the same sample also yield this CDR3. The chain recombines TRBV6-5 with TRBJ2-2; D is ambiguous. The CDR3 loop spans 12 amino acids. Germline assignment: CDR1 MNHEY and CDR2 SVGAGI. Trimming stripped 2 bases from V and 6 bases from J, with 4 bases between. CDR3 DNA: TGTGCCAGCAGTTACGGCCCCGGGGAGCTGTTTTTT. As protein: CASSYGPGELFF.

The chain combines TRBV6-1 with TRBJ2-7; D ambiguous. V was trimmed by 4 bases and J by 0 bases, leaving 10 bases between them. Per the germline V gene, CDR1 is MNHNS and CDR2 is SASEGT. This CDR3 has 14 amino acids. The CDR3 DNA follows: TGTGCCAGCAGTGGTAACAGCCTCTCCTACGAGCAGTACTTC. Translation: CASSGNSLSYEQYF.

The chain combines TRBV2 with TRBJ1-2, with 8 bases lining up with TRBD1. V shed 7 bases and J 5 bases; nucleotides not matched to a gene: 12. The CDR3 is 15 amino acids. Germline V gene lookup returns CDR1 SNHLY and CDR2 FYNNEI. The CDR3 region has the DNA TGTGCCAGCACCGGACAGGGCCCCTTACTTTATGGCTACACCTTC. Translation gives CASTGQGPLLYGYTF.

This chain joins TRBV5-4 and TRBJ2-7; D ambiguous. Trimming took off 1 base at V and 6 bases at J, with 14 bases between the two ends. The CDR3 runs 14 residues. Germline assignment: CDR1 SGHNT and CDR2 YYREEE (reference sequence). CDR3 in amino acids: CASSLRGESPEQYF. The DNA for the CDR3 is TGTGCCAGCAGCTTGAGAGGAGAATCCCCCGAGCAGTACTTC. The complete variable domain, with remaining parts taken from reference TRBV5-4 and TRBJ2-7, reads ETGVTQSPTHLIKTRGQQVTLRCSSQSGHNTVSWYQQALGQGPQFIFQYYREEENGRGNFPPRFSGLQFPNYSSELNVNALELDDSALYLCASSLRGESPEQYFGPGTRLTVT.

The V call is TRBV9, the J call TRBJ2-5, with 7 positions matching TRBD1. V shed 3 bases and J 0 bases; nucleotides not matched to a gene: 5. Germline V lookup: CDR1 SGDLS, CDR2 YYNGEE. The CDR3 loop spans 15 amino acids. The DNA of the CDR3 is TGTGCCAGCAGCGGAGGACAGGAGTACCAAGAGACCCAGTACTTC. Translation gives CASSGGQEYQETQYF.

V is TRBV11-2 and J is TRBJ1-2; no firm D call. The CDR3 length is 15 residues. Trimming pared 1 base from V and 0 bases from J, leaving 9 bases between. The germline CDR1 and CDR2 sequences are SGHAT and FQNNGV. CDR3 nucleotides: TGTGCCAGCAGCTTAGGTGCCCCTACTAACTATGGCTACACCTTC. Its translation is CASSLGAPTNYGYTF.

The gene calls are TRBV18 and TRBJ2-5; 9 nucleotides agree with TRBD1. The CDR3 is 14 amino acids. Germline values: CDR1 KGHSH, CDR2 LQKENI. The V gene end was trimmed by 6 bases and the J gene end by 4 bases; junction bases not matched to a gene: 6. The CDR3 DNA reads as TGTGCCAGCTCCCTAAACAGGGGGCGAGAGACCCAGTACTTC. It specifies CASSLNRGRETQYF. Filled out from reference TRBV18 and TRBJ2-5, the complete variable domain reads NAGVMQNPRHLVRRRGQEARLRCSPMKGHSHVYWYRQLPEEGLKFMVYLQKENIIDESGMPKERFSAEFPKEGPSILRIQQVVRGDSAAYFCASSLNRGRETQYFGPGTRLLVL.

The V call is TRBV7-2, the J call TRBJ1-6, with TRBD1 matching over 8 bases. The CDR3 spans 18 residues. Germline assignment: CDR1 SGHTA and CDR2 FQGNSA. J gave up 1 base and V 1 base, and 6 bases lay outside the gene matches. CDR3 nucleotide sequence: TGTGCCAGCAGCTTAGAGCCAGGGGGCAAGTCCTATAATTCACCCCTCCACTTT. Its protein is CASSLEPGGKSYNSPLHF.

V usage is TRBV15 and J usage is TRBJ1-5; D is ambiguous. Per germline, CDR1 LNHNV and CDR2 YYDKDF (reference sequence). The CDR3 has 12 amino acids. With 7 bases removed from V and 11 bases from J, the gap between germline ends came to 15 bases. CDR3 sequence reads: CATIARPRAQHF. The CDR3 DNA reads as TGTGCCACCATAGCCAGACCGCGGGCCCAGCATTTT.

The genes are TRBV5-8 and TRBJ1-6, with 7 bases that match TRBD1. V lost 0 bases and J lost 12; bases outside the gene matches: 9. CDR1 is SGHTS and CDR2 is YDEGEE in the germline V gene. The CDR3 totals 15 residues. The CDR3: CASSLEDRATGPLHF. CDR3 in DNA: TGTGCCAGCAGCTTGGAAGACAGGGCCACAGGACCCCTCCACTTT.

The chain uses TRBV5-1 and TRBJ2-7; possible D gene TRBD1, 5 bases. The CDR3 extends over 15 amino acids. Germline lookup yields CDR1 SGHRS and CDR2 YFSETQ. Trimming removed 0 bases at V and 0 bases at J, with 10 bases between. The CDR3 here is CASSLEAGYSYEQYF. CDR3 sequence (DNA): TGCGCCAGCAGCTTGGAAGCAGGGTACTCCTACGAGCAGTACTTC.

The rearrangement links TRBV19 to TRBJ2-1, with 10 bases fitting TRBD2. This CDR3 has 15 amino acids. The trim removed 1 base at V and 8 bases at J, leaving 5 bases unmatched. Germline loops: CDR1 LNHDA, CDR2 SQIVND (reference sequence). DNA of the CDR3: TGTGCCAGTAGTATAGCTCTAGCGGGGGACCATGAGCAGTTCTTC. Translating it yields CASSIALAGDHEQFF.

This clone was seen a few times. The gene calls are TRBV28 and TRBJ2-3; D uncertain. Per germline, CDR1 MDHEN and CDR2 SYDVKM. CDR3 size: 13 residues. The ends were cut back, 3 bases at V and 2 bases at J, with 6 bases in the middle. As DNA, the CDR3 is TGTGCCAGCAGTTTCCCTCTCACAGATACGCAGTATTTT. This gives the protein CASSFPLTDTQYF.

The rearrangement links TRBV30 to TRBJ1-2; TRBD1 agrees at 9 bases. The CDR3 sequence is 14 residues long. The junction had 11 bases not matched to a gene; V was cut back by 7 bases and J by 5 bases. Germline V gene data show CDR1 as GTSNPN and CDR2 as SVGIG (reference sequence). CDR3 in amino acids: CASTPGQGRYGYTF. The CDR3 bases are TGTGCCTCTACTCCGGGACAGGGTCGTTATGGCTACACCTTC.

As regards this clone: An end of the junction differs from the germline gene, which may be a read error. The rearrangement links TRBV7-7 to TRBJ2-2; no firm D call. Germline CDR1 is SSHAT and CDR2 is FNYEAQ (reference sequence). This CDR3 is 12 amino acids long. The CDR3 nucleotides are TGTGCTAGCAGCTTAGATAGAGGGGAGCTGTTTTTT. This sequence encodes CASSLDRGELFF.

This clone was observed a few times. V gene TRBV6-1 combines with J gene TRBJ1-3, with a tentative D call TRBD1 (5 bases). CDR1 and CDR2 (germline): MNHNS, SASEGT. The CDR3 covers 17 residues. The ends were cut back, 4 bases at V and 3 bases at J, with 19 bases in the middle. The CDR3 loop is CASSGSGGGIGGNTIYF. DNA for the CDR3: TGTGCCAGCAGTGGGTCTGGGGGAGGGATAGGTGGAAACACCATATATTTT.

This chain links TRBV5-1 with TRBJ2-5; D perhaps matches TRBD2 (5 bases). Trimming shortened V by 3 bases and J by 1 base, and 19 bases separated the two germline ends. CDR1 is SGHRS and CDR2 is YFSETQ in the germline V gene. This CDR3 is 17 amino acids long. The CDR3 sequence: CASSWAPGFGVQETQYF. Written as DNA, the CDR3 is TGCGCCAGCAGCTGGGCCCCGGGGTTTGGGGTCCAAGAGACCCAGTACTTC.

J is TRBJ2-3 and V is TRBV11-1, with D unclear. The CDR3 spans 13 residues. The V end was cut by 5 bases, the J end by 7 bases, with 13 bases between. Per the germline V gene, CDR1 is SGHAT and CDR2 is FQDESV (reference sequence). The CDR3 region is CASSNGVLNTQYF. The CDR3 nucleotides read TGTGCCAGCAGCAACGGTGTTCTGAATACGCAGTATTTT.

The V call is TRBV5-4, the J call TRBJ2-2; TRBD2 aligns across 8 bases. CDR3 length equals 16 residues. CDR1 is SGHNT, CDR2 YYREEE, per germline (reference sequence). The junction had 10 bases not matched to a gene; V was cut back by 3 bases and J by 6 bases. CDR3 bases: TGTGCCAGCAGCTCGCCCAGGGGACTAGTAGCCGGGGAGCTGTTTTTT. The encoded protein is CASSSPRGLVAGELFF.

This clone was observed a single time. Germline is not matched at one junction end, which may reflect a read error. The V gene is TRBV28, the J gene TRBJ1-1; the D gene is possibly TRBD1 (5 bases). The CDR3 has 15 amino acids. CDR1 is MDHEN and CDR2 is SYDVKM in the germline V gene. Here the CDR3 reads CASNLRGHGNTEAFF. The CDR3 DNA follows: TGTGCCAGCAATTTAAGAGGACACGGGAACACTGAAGCTTTCTTT.

The chain uses TRBV6-5 and TRBJ2-7; 9 bases align to TRBD1. CDR3 length: 14 amino acids. J was trimmed by 1 base and V by 6 bases; bases with no gene match: 4. In germline, CDR1 is MNHEY, CDR2 SVGAGI. The CDR3 sequence: CASRGQGVSYEQYF. The CDR3 DNA reads TGTGCCAGCAGGGGACAGGGAGTATCCTACGAGCAGTACTTC.

This clone showed up just once. The V and J genes are TRBV6-4 and TRBJ2-2; D is perhaps TRBD2 (6 bases). This CDR3 is built from 14 residues. The germline gives CDR1 MRHNA, CDR2 SNTAGT. V was cut by 4 bases and J by 2 bases, with 8 bases left in between. The CDR3, as DNA: TGTGCCAGCAGTGCGGGAGCTAACACCGGGGAGCTGTTTTTT. Translated, it gives CASSAGANTGELFF.

In this sample, this clone turned up a few times. The chain is built from TRBV7-9 and TRBJ1-3; TRBD1 might be the D (5 bases). V was shortened by 8 bases and J by 2 bases, with 10 bases between the two germline ends. Germline lookup yields CDR1 SEHNR and CDR2 FQNEAQ (reference sequence). CDR3 length: 13 residues. The CDR3 bases are TGTGCCAGCCTCAGGGAAACTGGAAACACCATATATTTT. Protein sequence: CASLRETGNTIYF.

The rearrangement uses TRBV19 and TRBJ2-7; the D is unclear. CDR1 LNHDA and CDR2 SQIVND come from the germline V gene (reference sequence). Trimming took 5 bases from V and 3 from J, leaving 20 bases between them. The CDR3 is made up of 16 amino acids. DNA for the CDR3: TGTGCCAGTAGTGAGCGTAGGAACCCCTACATCTACGAGCAGTACTTC. It is translated as CASSERRNPYIYEQYF.